Presented here are 22 T cell receptor beta chains from one specimen sequenced in a study of T cells in Graves' hyperthyroidism and ophthalmopathy. Amplification targeted TCR beta CDR3 regions from RNA transcripts. The TCR CDR3 first-round RT-PCR relied on the HTBI primer set. TCRdb ran MiXCR on the multiplex PCR reads and lists one entry per CDR3 protein. The sample yields 500,000 to 600,000 distinct CDR3 sequences, around 45% seen once. The specimen was peripheral blood or thyroid tissue (not recorded which). These receptors were collected from a woman aged 18-35 years with Graves' hyperthyroidism.

The chain joins TRBV5-1 to TRBJ2-3; 10 bases match TRBD2. Germline V gene sequence: CDR1 SGHRS, CDR2 YFSETQ. With V trimmed by 2 bases and J by 5 bases, 5 bases remained unmatched. This CDR3 is built from 15 residues. CDR3 loop: CASSLAGGPEDTQYF. As DNA, the CDR3 is TGCGCCAGCAGCTTAGCGGGAGGGCCCGAAGATACGCAGTATTTT.

For this clonotype: One end of the junction does not line up with germline, which may come from a read error. The chain has TRBV7-9 and TRBJ2-2; 7 bases fit TRBD1. Looked up from germline, CDR1 is SEHNR and CDR2 is FQNEAQ (reference sequence). The length of the CDR3 is 11 residues. Written as DNA, the CDR3 is TGTGCCAGCAGCTTAGAGGGGGCGCTGTTTTTT. Protein product: CASSLEGALFF. The whole variable domain, remainder taken from reference TRBV7-9 and TRBJ2-2, is DTGVSQNPRHKITKRGQNVTFRCDPISEHNRLYWYRQTLGQGPEFLTYFQNEAQLEKSRLLSDRFSAERPKGSFSTLEIQRTEQGDSAMYLCASSLEGALFFGEGSRLTVL.

The chain uses TRBV12-5 and TRBJ2-6; 7 bases map to TRBD1. V was pared by 0 bases and J by 0 bases, with 5 bases of the junction left unmatched. CDR3 size: 18 residues. Germline assignment: CDR1 LGHNT and CDR2 FRNRAP. CDR3 coding DNA: TGTGCTAGTGGTTTGGTGCCGGGGACAGACTCTGGGGCCAACGTCCTGACTTTC. Amino acids: CASGLVPGTDSGANVLTF.

This clonotype was observed at least ten times. This chain uses TRBV4-3 with TRBJ1-4, with 7 bases matching TRBD1. CDR1 and CDR2 from the germline V gene are LGHNA and YSLEER. Germline trimming cut 0 bases from V and 2 bases from J; bases unmatched to any gene: 3. This CDR3 spans 16 amino acids. In nucleotides, the CDR3 is TGCGCCAGCAGCCAAGAAGGGGGACAGACTAATGAAAAACTGTTTTTT. This translates into CASSQEGGQTNEKLFF.

V and J are TRBV29-1 and TRBJ1-5; 7 nucleotides match TRBD1. This CDR3 has 13 amino acids. Germline V CDR1 and CDR2: SQVTM, ANQGSEA. J was trimmed by 3 bases and V by 8 bases; bases with no gene match: 7. The CDR3: CSSRQGDNQPQHF. DNA of the CDR3: TGCAGCAGTAGACAGGGCGACAATCAGCCCCAGCATTTT.

Remarks on this clonotype: Here the CDR3 omits its conserved ending phenylalanine or tryptophan, so a read error is the likely source. The rearrangement uses TRBV20-1 and TRBJ1-1; D remains unclear. This CDR3 has 17 amino acids. V was cut by 3 bases and J by 10 bases, with 30 bases left in between. Looked up from germline, CDR1 is DFQATT and CDR2 is SNEGSKA (reference sequence). The CDR3 sequence: CSASPPRTSGRYRGAFL. CDR3 in DNA: TGCAGTGCTAGCCCACCCCGGACTAGCGGGAGGTACCGGGGAGCTTTCCTT.

This clonotype was recorded at least ten times. The chain couples TRBV7-2 to TRBJ1-2; 7 nucleotides align to TRBD1. CDR1 and CDR2 from the germline V gene are SGHTA and FQGNSA. The CDR3 covers 13 residues. Trimming cost V 5 bases and J 4 bases; bases outside gene matches: 4. The CDR3 here is CASSQRDSYGYTF. CDR3 bases: TGTGCCAGCAGCCAAAGGGACAGCTATGGCTACACCTTC. Variable domain in full (rest from reference TRBV7-2 and TRBJ1-2): GAGVSQSPSNKVTEKGKDVELRCDPISGHTALYWYRQSLGQGLEFLIYFQGNSAPDKSGLPSDRFSAERTGGSVSTLTIQRTQQEDSAVYLCASSQRDSYGYTFGSGTRLTVV.

The chain carries TRBV7-9 and TRBJ2-7, with 9 bases lining up with TRBD1. The CDR3 has 16 amino acids. J lost 3 bases, V lost 3 bases, and 9 bases had no gene match. Germline CDR1 reads SEHNR; CDR2 reads FQNEAQ (reference sequence). In DNA form, the CDR3 reads TGTGCCAGCAGCTTGGTAGGGACAGGGCCAAGCTACGAGCAGTACTTC. Encoded protein: CASSLVGTGPSYEQYF.

This clonotype was observed many times. CDR3 nucleotides: TGCAGTGCTAGAGATTTAAACGGCTCCTACGAGCAGTACTTC. This codes for CSARDLNGSYEQYF. The chain employs TRBV20-1 and TRBJ2-7; no definite D call. CDR1 and CDR2 (germline): DFQATT, SNEGSKA (reference sequence). Trimming removed 0 bases from V and 0 bases from J, with 9 bases in between. The CDR3 extends over 14 amino acids.

In this sample, this clonotype turned up a few times. This clone may be a read error of a much larger clone one base away. The V gene is TRBV20-1, the J gene TRBJ1-2, with D uncertain. The CDR3 is 11 residues long. From germline, CDR1 is DFQATT and CDR2 SNEGSKA (reference sequence). DNA of the CDR3: TGCGGTGCCTACCACGGCTATGGCTACACCTTC. Amino acids: CGAYHGYGYTF.

This clonotype was counted many times. The chain is built from TRBV4-2 and TRBJ1-5; D unclear. CDR1 is LGHNA, CDR2 YNFKEQ, per germline. Trimming pared 1 base from V and 1 base from J, leaving 14 bases between. The CDR3 extends over 17 amino acids. DNA for the CDR3: TGTGCCAGCAGCCAAGCGTTAAGGGTAGCGAGCAATCAGCCCCAGCATTTT. Translated: CASSQALRVASNQPQHF.

The genes are TRBV27 and TRBJ2-2, with 10 bases that match TRBD2. Germline trimming cut 2 bases from V and 5 bases from J; bases unmatched to any gene: 5. CDR3 length: 16 residues. The V gene's germline CDR1 is MNHEY and CDR2 SMNVEV (reference sequence). CDR3 sequence reads: CASSLRVLAGTGELFF. CDR3 DNA: TGTGCCAGCAGTTTACGAGTACTAGCGGGAACCGGGGAGCTGTTTTTT.

This clonotype was counted many times. This chain links TRBV6-7 with TRBJ1-5; no reliable D call. TRBV6-7 is recorded as an ORF, its role being uncertain. This CDR3 has 15 residues. The V and J ends lost 5 bases and 2 bases respectively, with 13 bases between them. CDR3 nucleotides: TGTGCCAGCAGTAAGTCCCCCTACGGCAATCAGCCCCAGCATTTT. Protein: CASSKSPYGNQPQHF.

The chain links TRBV7-9 to TRBJ2-2; D is ambiguous. Germline assignment: CDR1 SEHNR and CDR2 FQNEAQ (reference sequence). The V and J ends lost 4 bases and 7 bases respectively, with 10 bases between them. The CDR3 runs 13 residues. CDR3 in DNA: TGTGCCAGCAGCTCCGCGGCTAGCGGGGAGCTGTTTTTT. Translated: CASSSAASGELFF.

The genes are TRBV12-5 and TRBJ1-1; D not certain. The CDR3 runs to 16 residues. V lost 2 bases, J lost 1 base, and 14 bases lay in between. Per germline, CDR1 LGHNT and CDR2 FRNRAP. CDR3 coding DNA: TGTGCTAGTGGTTTGCCCCCGGAGGCACCGAACACTGAAGCTTTCTTT. It encodes CASGLPPEAPNTEAFF. The whole variable domain, filled in from reference TRBV12-5 and TRBJ1-1, reads DARVTQTPRHKVTEMGQEVTMRCQPILGHNTVFWYRQTMMQGLELLAYFRNRAPLDDSGMPKDRFSAEMPDATLATLKIQPSEPRDSAVYFCASGLPPEAPNTEAFFGQGTRLTVV.

The table lists this clonotype with many counts. The V call is TRBV5-1, the J call TRBJ2-2, with D unclear. CDR3 length: 14 amino acids. Germline V gene data show CDR1 as SGHRS and CDR2 as YFSETQ. The V end was cut by 5 bases, the J end by 1 base, with 9 bases between. The CDR3 bases are TGCGCCAGCAGATTGCACAGGAACACCGGGGAGCTGTTTTTT. It yields the protein CASRLHRNTGELFF.

At least ten counts were recorded for this clonotype. The rearrangement links TRBV7-9 to TRBJ2-7; TRBD2 aligns across 8 bases. Trimming at V came to 4 bases and at J to 9 bases, leaving 5 bases not matched to a gene. CDR3 length: 12 residues. CDR1 SEHNR and CDR2 FQNEAQ come from the germline V gene (reference sequence). CDR3 nucleotide sequence: TGTGCCAGCAGCTACACTAGCGGAGGGCAGTACTTC. This translates into CASSYTSGGQYF.

This chain uses TRBV5-1 with TRBJ2-7; no reliable D call. Trimming took 1 base from V and 0 from J, leaving 14 bases between them. Looked up from germline, CDR1 is SGHRS and CDR2 is YFSETQ. The CDR3 length is 16 residues. The CDR3 DNA reads as TGCGCCAGCAGCTTGAGGGCACCGACGACCTCCTACGAGCAGTACTTC. This codes for CASSLRAPTTSYEQYF.

At least ten counts were recorded for this clonotype. The gene calls are TRBV7-8 and TRBJ2-7; D is uncertain. The CDR3 is made up of 16 amino acids. V was clipped by 5 bases and J by 2 bases, with 19 bases between them. Germline CDR1 SGHVS, CDR2 FQNEAQ. CDR3 sequence: CASSPKGRRGPYEQYF. The CDR3 bases are TGTGCCAGCAGCCCCAAAGGACGCCGTGGTCCCTACGAGCAGTACTTC.

The rearrangement uses TRBV15 and TRBJ2-7, with D tentatively TRBD1 or TRBD2 (5 bases each). The CDR3 extends over 15 amino acids. Germline V CDR1 and CDR2: LNHNV, YYDKDF (reference sequence). Trimming took 1 base from V and 2 from J, leaving 12 bases between them. CDR3 region: CATSRARERTYEQYF. The CDR3 DNA follows: TGTGCCACCAGCAGAGCCAGGGAGAGGACCTACGAGCAGTACTTC.

The J gene is TRBJ2-7, the V gene TRBV7-2; D may be TRBD1 (6 bases). The CDR3 sequence is 13 residues long. Trimming shortened V by 3 bases and J by 7 bases, and 13 bases separated the two germline ends. Germline CDR1 and CDR2: SGHTA and FQGNSA. The CDR3 sequence: CASSLGHGHEQYF. The CDR3 DNA is TGTGCCAGCAGCTTGGGACACGGCCATGAGCAGTACTTC. The full variable domain, rest sourced from reference TRBV7-2 and TRBJ2-7, is GAGVSQSPSNKVTEKGKDVELRCDPISGHTALYWYRQSLGQGLEFLIYFQGNSAPDKSGLPSDRFSAERTGGSVSTLTIQRTQQEDSAVYLCASSLGHGHEQYFGPGTRLTVT.

This clonotype was counted ten times or more. The V call is TRBV7-9, the J call TRBJ1-4; D unclear. CDR1 is SEHNR and CDR2 is FQNEAQ in the germline V gene (reference sequence). The CDR3 contains 14 residues. V was trimmed by 4 bases and J by 0 bases, leaving 6 bases between them. In DNA form, the CDR3 reads TGTGCCAGCAGCTACGGGACAACTAATGAAAAACTGTTTTTT. Protein: CASSYGTTNEKLFF. Based on the CDR3 plus reference TRBV7-9 and TRBJ1-4, the full variable domain is DTGVSQNPRHKITKRGQNVTFRCDPISEHNRLYWYRQTLGQGPEFLTYFQNEAQLEKSRLLSDRFSAERPKGSFSTLEIQRTEQGDSAMYLCASSYGTTNEKLFFGSGTQLSVL.